This TCR beta chain comes out of a study of blood T cell repertoires in COVID-19. Germline CDR1 reads LNHNV; CDR2 reads YYDKDF (reference sequence). The CDR3 covers 14 residues. V was trimmed by 3 bases and J by 4 bases, leaving 12 bases between them. A single count supports this clone. Sequencing used immunoSEQ multiplex PCR; TCRdb keeps in-frame clones, though not all of them. The profile covers around 68,000 clones, with around 86% appearing a single time and 16% taken by the ten largest. The chain couples TRBV15 to TRBJ1-2; D remains ambiguous. The TCR was taken from a man between 40 and 49 years old with COVID-19, enrolled during active disease. The sequenced sample was peripheral blood. This CDR3 reads CATSRGVSGYGYTF. In DNA form, the CDR3 reads TGTGCCACCAGCAGGGGCGTTTCTGGCTATGGCTACACCTTC.